Given below is one T cell receptor beta chain in context. Its antigen is still unknown. Trimming removed 2 bases at V and 4 bases at J, with 6 bases between. CDR1 is SGHRS and CDR2 is YFSETQ in the germline V gene. The CDR3 contains 13 residues. TCRdb's copy holds only in-frame clones and misses some; the assay was immunoSEQ multiplex PCR. The table lists 65,000 or so clones, approximately 76% of them singletons. The record originates from a study of vaccination effects on CD4 cells after COVID-19. In the ViraFEST assay, antigen-specific CD4+ clonotypes were identified by expansion after peptide-pool stimulation. Culture proceeded for under twelve days, and CD4+ T cells were then isolated. Nobody among the vaccine recipients had prior SARS-CoV-2 infection (nucleocapsid antibodies were negative). Every well housed two million PBMC, which grew in culture alongside roughly 10 IU/ml IL-2 and approximately 10 ug/ml peptides. Cells had half their medium changed to IL-2 medium on days 3 and 7.

The study, taken as a whole, reports: Marked contraction was observed in infection-induced and vaccine-induced clones late after vaccination.

This material consisted of CD4+ T cells from PBMCs cultured with HCoV-NL63 spike peptides, taken before COVID-19 vaccination. This chain links TRBV5-1 with TRBJ2-2; D remains ambiguous. This receptor was obtained from a human donor who received a COVID-19 vaccine. CDR3: CASSLGGTGELFF. The CDR3 DNA reads TGCGCCAGCAGCTTAGGCGGCACCGGGGAGCTGTTTTTT.